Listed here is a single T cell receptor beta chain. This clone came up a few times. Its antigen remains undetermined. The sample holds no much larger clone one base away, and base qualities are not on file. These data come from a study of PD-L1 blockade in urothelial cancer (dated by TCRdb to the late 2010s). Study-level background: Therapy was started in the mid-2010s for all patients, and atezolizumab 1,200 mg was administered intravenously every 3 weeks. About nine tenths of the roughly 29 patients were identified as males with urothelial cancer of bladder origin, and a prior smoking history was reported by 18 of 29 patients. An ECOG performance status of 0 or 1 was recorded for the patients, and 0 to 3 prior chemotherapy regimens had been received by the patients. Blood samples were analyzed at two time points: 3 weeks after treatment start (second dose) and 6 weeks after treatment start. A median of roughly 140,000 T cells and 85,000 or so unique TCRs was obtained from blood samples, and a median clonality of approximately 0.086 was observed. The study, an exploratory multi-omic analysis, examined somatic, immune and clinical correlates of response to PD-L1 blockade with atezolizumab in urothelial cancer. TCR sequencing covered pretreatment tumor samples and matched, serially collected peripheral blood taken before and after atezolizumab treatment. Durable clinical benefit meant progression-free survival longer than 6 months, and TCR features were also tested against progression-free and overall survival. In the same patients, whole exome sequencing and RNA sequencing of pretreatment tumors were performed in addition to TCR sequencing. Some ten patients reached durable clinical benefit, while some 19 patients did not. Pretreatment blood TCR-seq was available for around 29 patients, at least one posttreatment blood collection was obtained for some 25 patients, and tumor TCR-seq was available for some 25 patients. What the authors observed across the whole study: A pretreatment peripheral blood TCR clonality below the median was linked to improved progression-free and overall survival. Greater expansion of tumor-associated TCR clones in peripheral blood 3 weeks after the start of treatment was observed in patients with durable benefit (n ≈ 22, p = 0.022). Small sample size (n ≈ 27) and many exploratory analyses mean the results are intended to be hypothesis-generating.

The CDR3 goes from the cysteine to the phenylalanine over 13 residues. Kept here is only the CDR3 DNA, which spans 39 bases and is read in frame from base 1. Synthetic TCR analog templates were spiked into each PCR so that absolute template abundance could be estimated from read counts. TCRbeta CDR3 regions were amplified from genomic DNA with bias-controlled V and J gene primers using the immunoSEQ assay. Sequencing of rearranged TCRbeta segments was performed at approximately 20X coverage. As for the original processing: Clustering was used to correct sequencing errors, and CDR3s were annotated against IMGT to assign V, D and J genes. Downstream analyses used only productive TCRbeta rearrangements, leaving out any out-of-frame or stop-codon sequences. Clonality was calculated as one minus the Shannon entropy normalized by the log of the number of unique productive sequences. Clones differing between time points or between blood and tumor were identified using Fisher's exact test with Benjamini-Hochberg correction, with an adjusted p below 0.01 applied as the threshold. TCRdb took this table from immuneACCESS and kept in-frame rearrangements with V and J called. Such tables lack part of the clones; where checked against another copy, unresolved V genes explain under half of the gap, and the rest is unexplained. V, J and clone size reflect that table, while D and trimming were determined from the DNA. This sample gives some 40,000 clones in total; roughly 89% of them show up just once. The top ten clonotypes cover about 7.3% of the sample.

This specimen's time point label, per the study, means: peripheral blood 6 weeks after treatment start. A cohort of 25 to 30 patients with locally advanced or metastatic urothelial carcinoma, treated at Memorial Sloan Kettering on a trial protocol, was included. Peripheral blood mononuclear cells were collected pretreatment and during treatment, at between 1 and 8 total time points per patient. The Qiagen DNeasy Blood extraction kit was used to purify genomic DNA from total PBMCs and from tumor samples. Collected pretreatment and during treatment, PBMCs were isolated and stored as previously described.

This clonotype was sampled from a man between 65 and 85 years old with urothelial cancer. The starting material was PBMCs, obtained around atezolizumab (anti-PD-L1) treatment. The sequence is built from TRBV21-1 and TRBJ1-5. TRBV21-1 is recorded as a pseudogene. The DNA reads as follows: TGTGCCAGCGGCAGAAGGAGAAATCAGCCCCAGCATTTT. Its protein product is CASGRRRNQPQHF.